This TCR beta chain was captured in a study of cytomegalovirus exposure and HLA in healthy donors. Trimming cost V 2 bases and J 4 bases; bases outside gene matches: 7. The CDR3 is 15 amino acids. Germline values: CDR1 MNHNS, CDR2 SASEGT. Assay: immunoSEQ multiplex PCR; the TCRdb copy retains only in-frame clones and omits some. The data show some 61,000 clones, with 97% seen just once and around 1.5% held by the top ten. The rearrangement uses TRBV6-1 and TRBJ2-5; 7 bases are a match to TRBD2. The TCR originated in a young woman in good health and CMV-seropositive. The material sequenced was PBMCs. CDR3 protein: CASSEQGGVRETQYF. CDR3 sequence (DNA): TGTGCCAGCAGTGAACAGGGAGGGGTAAGAGAGACCCAGTACTTC.